This T cell receptor beta chain appears in the sequencing data of a study of blood T cell repertoires in COVID-19. Turning to the study itself: COVID-19 samples, acute and convalescent, were from the United States, Italy and Spain. In each case, the material was cDNA or gDNA derived from T cells, B-cell-depleted T cells, or PBMCs.

The CDR3 loop spans 11 amino acids. Germline assignment: CDR1 LNHDA and CDR2 SQIVND (reference sequence). The V gene lost 8 bases and the J gene lost 4 bases, with 6 bases spanning the gap. Per the original methods: Reference gene primer amplification gave nucleated cell count estimates. Profiled with immunoSEQ multiplex PCR; TCRdb holds only in-frame clones, not every one. V, J and clone size derive from that table, while D and trimming were established from the DNA sequence. The sample yields tens of thousands of clones, approximately 84% seen once. The source is a human donor with active COVID-19. The donor label of this sample is uncertain. J is TRBJ1-5 and V is TRBV19; D might be TRBD1 (5 bases). Sequenced input: peripheral blood. This CDR3 reads CASPGNQPQHF. The CDR3 region has the DNA TGTGCCAGTCCAGGGAATCAGCCCCAGCATTTT.